Listed below are T cell receptor beta chains from one sample, sequenced in a study of shared clonotypes between healthy human individuals. TCRdb's table, derived via immunoSEQ multiplex PCR, lists solely in-frame clones and lacks some. This sample has 2.5 million or so clones, with more than 80% found just once. Material: naive CD4+ T cells sorted from blood. These receptors all stem from a man aged 18-30 years in good health. The CDR3 runs from the conserved cysteine through the conserved F or W. The D gene is left open where the match is weak.

.	TRBV19	TRBJ2-2	TGTGCCAGTACCACAAACATGGGGCAATCGAACACCGGGGAGCTGTTTTTT	CASTTNMGQSNTGELFF
.	TRBV6-5	TRBJ2-3	TGTGCCAGCAGTTACTCCCGACTAAATACGCAGTATTTT	CASSYSRLNTQYF
.	TRBV11-3	TRBJ2-2	TGTGCCAGCAGCTTACAAGGGGAGCTGTTTTTT	CASSLQGELFF
.	TRBV6-5	TRBJ2-1	TGTGCCAGCAGTTTGTTGACGGGTTCCTACAATGAGCAGTTCTTC	CASSLLTGSYNEQFF
TRBD2	TRBV19	TRBJ2-7	TGTGCCAGTACCGCCGGGACTAGCGGCTCCTACGAGCAGTACTTC	CASTAGTSGSYEQYF
.	TRBV7-2	TRBJ1-1	TGTGCCAGCAGCCCAGGGCACAGCCCGAACACTGAAGCTTTCTTT	CASSPGHSPNTEAFF
.	TRBV30	TRBJ1-1	TGTGCCTGGAGTCGGCCCACTGAAGCTTTCTTT	CAWSRPTEAFF
.	TRBV7-2	TRBJ1-4	TGTGCCAGCAGCTTAGTGGGGAGCGGGGGGCGCCGTGAAAAACTGTTTTTT	CASSLVGSGGRREKLFF
.	TRBV25-1	TRBJ1-1	TGTGCCAGCAGTGAGACAGCAATGAACACTGAAGCTTTCTTT	CASSETAMNTEAFF
.	TRBV7-9	TRBJ2-2	TGTGCCAGCAGCCCTCACACCGGGGAGCTGTTTTTT	CASSPHTGELFF
.	TRBV5-1	TRBJ2-1	TGCGCCAGCAGCCCAGGGAGCATGGACAATGAGCAGTTCTTC	CASSPGSMDNEQFF
.	TRBV5-1	TRBJ2-2	TGCGCCAGCAGCTTAGGGACAAGCAACACCGGGGAGCTGTTTTTT	CASSLGTSNTGELFF
TRBD1	TRBV6-6	TRBJ2-7	TGTGCCAGCTCACAGGGGCCGCCCTACGAGCAGTACTTC	CASSQGPPYEQYF
.	TRBV11-2	TRBJ2-2	TGTGCCAGCACCTTGCGGGGCCGGGAGCTGTTTTTT	CASTLRGRELFF
.	TRBV6-1	TRBJ2-3	TGTGCCAGCAGTGTTACGGGGAACACAGATACGCAGTATTTT	CASSVTGNTDTQYF
TRBD2	TRBV6-5	TRBJ2-2	TGTGCCAGCAGTTACTCCTTACGCTCGGGAGGGCTGTTTTTT	CASSYSLRSGGLFF
.	TRBV5-4	TRBJ2-7	TGTGCCAGCAGCTTGGGAGGACGCCAGAGCTCCTACGAGCAGTACTTC	CASSLGGRQSSYEQYF
.	TRBV11-2	TRBJ2-1	TGTGCCAGCAGCTTAGCGGCCAATGAGCAGTTCTTC	CASSLAANEQFF
TRBD1	TRBV7-2	TRBJ2-1	TGTGCCAGCAGCTTAAAGGGACAGCCTTACAATGAGCAGTTCTTC	CASSLKGQPYNEQFF
.	TRBV10-3	TRBJ1-4	TGTGCCACCAGATCCGGAGATTTGTGGGAAAAACTGTTTTTT	CATRSGDLWEKLFF
.	TRBV18	TRBJ2-7	TGTGCCAGCTCACCCAGGGACGAGCAGTACTTC	CASSPRDEQYF
.	TRBV30	TRBJ1-4	TGTGCCTGGAGTGTACCGGACAGCCTAAATGAAAAACTGTTTTTT	CAWSVPDSLNEKLFF
TRBD2	TRBV4-3	TRBJ2-5	TGCGCCAGCAGCCCGGGACTAGCGGAAGAGACCCAGTACTTC	CASSPGLAEETQYF